Reported below is one T cell receptor (beta chain). Germline loops: CDR1 SGHDN, CDR2 FVKESK. CDR3 length: 18 residues. V lost 4 bases, J lost 0 bases, and 14 bases stayed unmatched. These data are taken from a study of T cell changes during pregnancy in multiple sclerosis. Profiled with immunoSEQ multiplex PCR; TCRdb holds only in-frame clones, not every one. In the table there are 55,000 to 80,000 clones, around 93% of which are singletons. The J gene is TRBJ2-5, the V gene TRBV14; 7 bases match TRBD2. The source of this sequence is a female donor with multiple sclerosis, enrolled in a pregnancy study. The input for sequencing was CD8+ T cells from peripheral blood mononuclear cells, taken in the second trimester of pregnancy. For the CDR3, the DNA is TGTGCCAGCAGCCGGGGGGGTCATAGGCGCAATTACCAAGAGACCCAGTACTTC. It codes for CASSRGGHRRNYQETQYF.